This T cell receptor beta chain was sequenced for a study of identical twins. Study-level results: Cord blood's abundant beta clonotypes had fewer insertions, unlike memory repertoires.

The J segment lost 1 base and the V segment lost 2 bases, leaving 4 bases of the junction unmatched. Germline V lookup: CDR1 MGHRA, CDR2 YSYEKL. The CDR3 length is 16 residues. TCRdb reanalysed the 5' RACE reads using MiXCR and keeps one entry per CDR3 protein. In the table there are 450,000 to 650,000 distinct CDR3 sequences, roughly 15% of which are singletons. Concerning this clonotype itself: Its antigen is not identified.

The data were also submitted as part of a second study, on yellow fever vaccine responses in identical twins.

This chain joins TRBV4-1 and TRBJ2-1, with 8 nucleotides matching TRBD2. The source material was CD4+ T cells sorted from blood. The clonotype originates from a woman between 18 and 29 years old in good health. In DNA form, the CDR3 reads TGCGCCAGCAGCCAACCAGCGGGGGATTCCTACAATGAGCAGTTCTTC. It translates to CASSQPAGDSYNEQFF.